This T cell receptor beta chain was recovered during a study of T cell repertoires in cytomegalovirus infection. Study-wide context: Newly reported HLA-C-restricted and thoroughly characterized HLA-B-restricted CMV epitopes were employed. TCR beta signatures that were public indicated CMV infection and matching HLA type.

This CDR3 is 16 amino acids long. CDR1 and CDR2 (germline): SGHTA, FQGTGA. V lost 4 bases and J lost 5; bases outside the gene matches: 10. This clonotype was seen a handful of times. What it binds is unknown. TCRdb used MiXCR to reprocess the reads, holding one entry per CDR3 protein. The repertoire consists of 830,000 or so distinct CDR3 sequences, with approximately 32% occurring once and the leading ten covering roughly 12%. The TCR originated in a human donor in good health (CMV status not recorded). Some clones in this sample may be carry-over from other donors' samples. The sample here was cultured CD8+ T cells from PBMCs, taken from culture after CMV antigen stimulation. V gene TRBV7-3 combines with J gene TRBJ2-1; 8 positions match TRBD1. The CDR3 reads CASSSPDRGPHNEQFF. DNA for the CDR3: TGTGCCAGCAGCTCCCCTGACAGGGGTCCCCACAATGAGCAGTTCTTC.